This T cell receptor beta chain was found in a study of blood T cells in healthy people across ages. Germline loops: CDR1 MRHNA, CDR2 SNTAGT. V was pared by 5 bases and J by 1 base, with 13 bases between. This CDR3 has 15 residues. Using a J-beta primer mix together with a sample-barcoded 5' primer, a second PCR was run for about 6 to 11 cycles. Every sample gave at least 3 million paired-end reads containing CDR3. TCRdb reprocessed the 5' RACE reads via MiXCR and lists one record per CDR3 protein. The table lists roughly 1,300,000 distinct CDR3 sequences, approximately 60% of them singletons. Drawn from each donor were roughly 10 milliliters of peripheral blood. Isolating PBMCs gave at least 6.5 million of these cells per sample.

The genes are TRBV6-4 and TRBJ2-3; weak D call: TRBD1 (6 bases). The sequenced material came from blood. This sequence was found in a man aged 18 to 29 in good health. Written as DNA, the CDR3 is TGTGCCAGCAGTTTCCAGGGGTTTGGCACAGATACGCAGTATTTT. Residues: CASSFQGFGTDTQYF.